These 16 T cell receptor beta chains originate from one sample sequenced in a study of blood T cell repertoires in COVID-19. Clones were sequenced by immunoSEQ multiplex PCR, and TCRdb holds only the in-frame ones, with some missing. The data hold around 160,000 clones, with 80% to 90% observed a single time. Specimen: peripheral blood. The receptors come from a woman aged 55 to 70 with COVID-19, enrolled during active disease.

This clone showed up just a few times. This CDR3 is CASSQDGGGQPQHF. CDR3 coding DNA: TGTGCCAGCAGCCAAGATGGCGGGGGTCAGCCCCAGCATTTT. V usage is TRBV3-1 (or the pseudogene TRBV3-2) and J usage is TRBJ1-5, with D maybe TRBD1 (5 bases). V was pared by 0 bases and J by 6 bases, with 9 bases between. The length of the CDR3 is 14 residues. Germline assignment: CDR1 LGHDT and CDR2 YNNKEL (reference sequence).

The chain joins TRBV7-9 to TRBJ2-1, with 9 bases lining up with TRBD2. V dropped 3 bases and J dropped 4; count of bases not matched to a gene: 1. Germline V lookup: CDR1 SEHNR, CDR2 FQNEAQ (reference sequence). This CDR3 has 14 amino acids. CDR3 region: CASSLTSGYNEQFF. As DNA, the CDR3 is TGTGCCAGCAGCTTGACTAGCGGATACAATGAGCAGTTCTTC.

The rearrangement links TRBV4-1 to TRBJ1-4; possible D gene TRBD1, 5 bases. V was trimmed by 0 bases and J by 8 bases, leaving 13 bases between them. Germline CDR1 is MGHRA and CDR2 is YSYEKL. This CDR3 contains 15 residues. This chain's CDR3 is CASSQEVGAAEKLFF. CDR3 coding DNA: TGCGCCAGCAGCCAAGAGGTAGGGGCCGCCGAAAAACTGTTTTTT.

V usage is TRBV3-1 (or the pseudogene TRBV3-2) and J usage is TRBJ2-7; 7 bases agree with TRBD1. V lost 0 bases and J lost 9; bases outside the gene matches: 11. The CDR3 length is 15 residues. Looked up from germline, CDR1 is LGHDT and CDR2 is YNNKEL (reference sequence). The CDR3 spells CASSQDLYRGVWQYF. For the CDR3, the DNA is TGTGCCAGCAGCCAAGATCTGTACAGGGGTGTGTGGCAGTACTTC.

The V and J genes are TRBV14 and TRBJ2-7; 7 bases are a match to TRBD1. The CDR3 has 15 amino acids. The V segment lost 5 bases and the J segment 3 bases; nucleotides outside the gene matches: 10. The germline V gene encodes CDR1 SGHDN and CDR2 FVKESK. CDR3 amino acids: CASSSRGQLGYEQYF. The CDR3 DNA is TGTGCCAGCAGCTCTAGGGGACAGCTAGGCTACGAGCAGTACTTC.

DNA of the CDR3: TGTGCCAGCAGCGTGGCCGGGACAACCCGGGAGCAGTACTTC. Amino acids: CASSVAGTTREQYF. This chain links TRBV9 with TRBJ2-7, with a possible D match to TRBD1 (6 bases). Trimming cost V 2 bases and J 7 bases, with 16 bases left between them. CDR1 is SGDLS and CDR2 is YYNGEE in the germline V gene. This CDR3 is built from 14 residues.

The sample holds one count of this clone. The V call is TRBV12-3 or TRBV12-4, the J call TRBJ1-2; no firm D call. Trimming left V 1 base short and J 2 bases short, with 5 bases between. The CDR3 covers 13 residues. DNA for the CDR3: TGTGCCAGCAGTTTAGGAGGGAACTATGGCTACACCTTC. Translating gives CASSLGGNYGYTF.

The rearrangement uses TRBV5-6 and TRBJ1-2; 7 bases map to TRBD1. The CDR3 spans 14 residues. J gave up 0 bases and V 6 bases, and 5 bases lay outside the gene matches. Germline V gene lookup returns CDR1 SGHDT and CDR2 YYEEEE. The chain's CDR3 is CASTQGPANYGYTF. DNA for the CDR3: TGTGCCAGCACACAGGGGCCTGCTAACTATGGCTACACCTTC. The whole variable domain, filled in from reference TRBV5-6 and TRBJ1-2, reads DAGVTQSPTHLIKTRGQQVTLRCSPKSGHDTVSWYQQALGQGPQFIFQYYEEEERQRGNFPDRFSGHQFPNYSSELNVNALLLGDSALYLCASTQGPANYGYTFGSGTRLTVV.

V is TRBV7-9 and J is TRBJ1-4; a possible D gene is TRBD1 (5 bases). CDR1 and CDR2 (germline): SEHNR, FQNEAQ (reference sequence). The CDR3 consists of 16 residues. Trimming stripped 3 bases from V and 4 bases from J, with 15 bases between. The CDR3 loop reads CASSFRFLGLNEKLFF. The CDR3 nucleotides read TGTGCCAGCAGCTTTCGGTTTTTGGGACTTAATGAAAAACTGTTTTTT.

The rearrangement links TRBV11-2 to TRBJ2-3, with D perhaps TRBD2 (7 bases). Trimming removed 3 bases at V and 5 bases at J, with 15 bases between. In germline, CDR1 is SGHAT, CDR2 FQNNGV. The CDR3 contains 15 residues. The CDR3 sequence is CASSFEAGAGDTQYF. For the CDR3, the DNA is TGTGCCAGCAGCTTTGAGGCGGGGGCGGGAGATACGCAGTATTTT.

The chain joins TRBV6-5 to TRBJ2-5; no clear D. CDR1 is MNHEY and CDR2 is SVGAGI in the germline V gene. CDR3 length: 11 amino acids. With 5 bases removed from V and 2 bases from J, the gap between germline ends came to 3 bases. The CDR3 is CASSRQETQYF. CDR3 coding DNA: TGTGCCAGCAGTCGGCAAGAGACCCAGTACTTC.

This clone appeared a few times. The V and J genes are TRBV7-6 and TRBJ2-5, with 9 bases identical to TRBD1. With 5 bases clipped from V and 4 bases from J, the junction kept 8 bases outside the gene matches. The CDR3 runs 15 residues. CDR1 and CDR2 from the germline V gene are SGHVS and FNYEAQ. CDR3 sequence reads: CASSPDRGHLETQYF. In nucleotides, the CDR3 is TGTGCCAGCAGCCCGGACAGGGGTCACTTAGAGACCCAGTACTTC.

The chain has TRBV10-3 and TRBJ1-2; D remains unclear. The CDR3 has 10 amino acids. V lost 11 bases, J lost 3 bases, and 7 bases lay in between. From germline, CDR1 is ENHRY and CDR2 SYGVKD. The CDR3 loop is CASKDYGYTF. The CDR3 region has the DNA TGTGCCTCTAAAGACTATGGCTACACCTTC.

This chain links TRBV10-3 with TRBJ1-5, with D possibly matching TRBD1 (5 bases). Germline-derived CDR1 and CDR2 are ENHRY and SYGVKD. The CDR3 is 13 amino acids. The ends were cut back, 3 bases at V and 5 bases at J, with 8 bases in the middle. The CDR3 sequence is CAISEPGYQPQHF. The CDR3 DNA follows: TGTGCCATCAGTGAACCAGGGTATCAGCCCCAGCATTTT.

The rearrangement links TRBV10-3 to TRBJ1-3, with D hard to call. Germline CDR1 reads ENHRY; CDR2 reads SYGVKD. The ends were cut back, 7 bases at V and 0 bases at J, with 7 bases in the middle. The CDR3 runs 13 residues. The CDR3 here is CAIKPTSGNTIYF. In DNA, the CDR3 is TGTGCCATCAAGCCAACCTCTGGAAACACCATATATTTT.

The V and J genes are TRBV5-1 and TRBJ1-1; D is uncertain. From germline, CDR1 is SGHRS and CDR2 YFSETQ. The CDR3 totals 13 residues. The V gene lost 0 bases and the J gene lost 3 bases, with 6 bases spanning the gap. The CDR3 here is CASSLVVDTEAFF. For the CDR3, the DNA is TGCGCCAGCAGCTTGGTAGTGGACACTGAAGCTTTCTTT.